This TCR beta chain was obtained from a study of T cell repertoires and leukemia-associated antigens. Germline CDR1 reads DFQATT; CDR2 reads SNEGSKA (reference sequence). This CDR3 is 14 amino acids long. V was trimmed by 3 bases and J by 4 bases, leaving 13 bases between them. TCRdb reanalysed the 5' RACE reads using MiXCR and keeps one entry per CDR3 protein. Of approximately 12,000 distinct CDR3 sequences listed, approximately 39% are singletons. Concerning this clonotype: Antigen: not known.

The V gene is TRBV20-1, the J gene TRBJ2-1; D gene uncertain. This TCR was sampled from a female donor in good health. Sequences were obtained from CD3+ T cells sorted from blood and cultured. The CDR3 DNA sequence: TGCAGTGCTAGGAAACCTCCGGGTTACAATGAGCAGTTCTTC. This codes for CSARKPPGYNEQFF.